Listed below are T cell receptor beta chains from one sample, sequenced in a study of OX40 agonist ivuxolimab in advanced cancers. Assay: immunoSEQ multiplex PCR; the TCRdb copy retains only in-frame clones and omits some. The sample shows over 55,000 clones, 75% to 90% of them seen only once. This specimen consisted of CD4+ or CD8+ T cells sorted from blood, obtained in a trial of the OX40 agonist ivuxolimab. These receptor sequences come from an adult with an advanced solid tumor such as melanoma, head and neck, liver or kidney cancer. Each CDR3 is given with its conserved first and last residue. Each record gives: V gene, D gene, clone size, J gene, CDR3 DNA, CDR3 protein. D genes are given only for firm matches. Size is stated for part of the rows, as once, few or many counts, or as a class when the clone is expanded.

TRBV28	-	-	TRBJ1-2	TGTGCCATTCTTGGGTATGGCTACACCTTC	CAILGYGYTF
TRBV20-1	-	few	TRBJ2-1	TGCAGTGCTCCGAATGCTAATGAGCAGTTCTTC	CSAPNANEQFF
TRBV5-1	TRBD2	once	TRBJ2-7	TGCGCCAGCAGCTTGGACCCTAGCGGGATCTACGAGCAGTACTTC	CASSLDPSGIYEQYF
TRBV29-1	TRBD1	-	TRBJ2-1	TGCAGCGTCAGGGGGAATGAGCAGTTCTTC	CSVRGNEQFF
TRBV4-1	-	-	TRBJ1-1	TGCGCCAGCAGCCAAATACTTATCACTGAAGCTTTCTTT	CASSQILITEAFF
TRBV28	-	-	TRBJ1-2	TGTGCCAGCGGGAGGGGGGTAGGCGGCTACACCTTC	CASGRGVGGYTF
TRBV6-1	-	-	TRBJ2-7	TGTGCCAGCAGACTTTCGGGCCACTACGAGCAGTACTTC	CASRLSGHYEQYF
TRBV10-1	TRBD1	-	TRBJ1-1	TGCGCCAGCAGGGGACAGGGTATGAACACTGAAGCTTTCTTT	CASRGQGMNTEAFF
TRBV14	-	-	TRBJ2-5	TGTGCCAGCAGCCACGACACGCTTCAAGAGACCCAGTACTTC	CASSHDTLQETQYF
TRBV19	TRBD1	-	TRBJ2-7	TGTGCCAGTAGCCTTGACAGGGGCGGCGACGAGCAGTACTTC	CASSLDRGGDEQYF
TRBV19	-	-	TRBJ2-3	TGTGCCAGTAGTCCTCAGGGAACAGATACGCAGTATTTT	CASSPQGTDTQYF
TRBV19	TRBD2	-	TRBJ2-1	TGTGCCAGTGGACTAGCGGGAGGGCCAGGTGGGGAGCAGTTCTTC	CASGLAGGPGGEQFF
TRBV19	TRBD1	-	TRBJ1-1	TGTGCCAGTAGGGACAGGGCTTCTGAAGCTTTCTTT	CASRDRASEAFF
TRBV19	-	once	TRBJ1-2	TGTGCCAGTAGCTTTCGGGGAGGGTCTAACTATGGCTACACCTTC	CASSFRGGSNYGYTF
TRBV6-1	-	few	TRBJ1-1	TGTGCCAGCATGAGGGTCTCAGCTTTCTTT	CASMRVSAFF
TRBV30	-	-	TRBJ2-3	TGTGCCTGGAGAGGAAGGGCAACTCGAACCACAGATACGCAGTATTTT	CAWRGRATRTTDTQYF
TRBV19	-	-	TRBJ2-2	TGTGCCAGTAGTATAGAGCGCAACACCGGGGAGCTGTTTTTT	CASSIERNTGELFF
TRBV19	-	-	TRBJ2-3	TGTGCCACCAGGCTCAGAATCCTCGACTCAGATACGCAGTATTTT	CATRLRILDSDTQYF
TRBV6-5	-	once	TRBJ1-5	TGTGCCAGCAGTCTATCAGGGTCCCGCAATCAGCCCCAGCATTTT	CASSLSGSRNQPQHF
TRBV19	TRBD2	-	TRBJ2-3	TGTGCCAGCCGCCCGGGAGGGGGCACAGATACGCAGTATTTT	CASRPGGGTDTQYF
TRBV4-1	-	-	TRBJ2-3	TGCGCCAGCAGCCAAGAAAAGTGGGGAAGCACAGATACGCAGTATTTT	CASSQEKWGSTDTQYF
TRBV5-8	TRBD1	-	TRBJ1-5	TGTGCCAGCAGCTTCCGACGGGACAGTCAGCCCCAGCATTTT	CASSFRRDSQPQHF
TRBV7-2	-	-	TRBJ1-5	TGTGCCAGCAGCCAAAACCAGGGTCAGCCCCAGCATTTT	CASSQNQGQPQHF
TRBV6-6	-	-	TRBJ2-3	TGTGCCAGCCGGTCCCTCACTAGCACAGATACGCAGTATTTT	CASRSLTSTDTQYF
TRBV28	-	-	TRBJ2-1	TGTGCCAGCAGTTTCCCCAAGGGGATCAATGAGCAGTTCTTC	CASSFPKGINEQFF
TRBV27	-	once	TRBJ1-2	TGTGCCAGCAGTTTATCAGGGAGGGGCCCCCGGGGCTACACCTTC	CASSLSGRGPRGYTF
TRBV6-5	TRBD1	-	TRBJ1-2	TGTGCCAGCAGTTACTTCGGGACAGGGTTGTCTGGCTACACCTTC	CASSYFGTGLSGYTF
TRBV6-1	-	-	TRBJ2-7	TGTGCCAGCAGTGACCCGACCCGGCAGGCTCCCTACGAGCAGTACTTC	CASSDPTRQAPYEQYF
TRBV5-1	-	-	TRBJ2-1	TGCGCCAGCAGCTTGGCCCCCCTATCCTACAATGAGCAGTTCTTC	CASSLAPLSYNEQFF
TRBV18	TRBD1	-	TRBJ1-5	TGTGCCAGCTCACGGGACAGAAATCAGCCCCAGCATTTT	CASSRDRNQPQHF
TRBV2	-	-	TRBJ2-2	TGTGCCAGCAGTGAGATACCAAATACCGGGGAGCTGTTTTTT	CASSEIPNTGELFF
TRBV28	TRBD1	-	TRBJ2-2	TGTGCCAGCGGACTGACAGGGAGCACCGGGGAGCTGTTTTTT	CASGLTGSTGELFF
TRBV18	-	-	TRBJ1-3	TGTGCCAGCTCACCCACGGGACAAAACTCTGGAAACACCATATATTTT	CASSPTGQNSGNTIYF
TRBV6-6	TRBD1	-	TRBJ1-1	TGTGCCAGCAGCTACCTGACAGGGTCGGGAGCTTTCTTT	CASSYLTGSGAFF
TRBV5-4	TRBD1	-	TRBJ2-2	TGTGCCAGCAGCTCGGACAGGGGGCTCCACACCGGGGAGCTGTTTTTT	CASSSDRGLHTGELFF